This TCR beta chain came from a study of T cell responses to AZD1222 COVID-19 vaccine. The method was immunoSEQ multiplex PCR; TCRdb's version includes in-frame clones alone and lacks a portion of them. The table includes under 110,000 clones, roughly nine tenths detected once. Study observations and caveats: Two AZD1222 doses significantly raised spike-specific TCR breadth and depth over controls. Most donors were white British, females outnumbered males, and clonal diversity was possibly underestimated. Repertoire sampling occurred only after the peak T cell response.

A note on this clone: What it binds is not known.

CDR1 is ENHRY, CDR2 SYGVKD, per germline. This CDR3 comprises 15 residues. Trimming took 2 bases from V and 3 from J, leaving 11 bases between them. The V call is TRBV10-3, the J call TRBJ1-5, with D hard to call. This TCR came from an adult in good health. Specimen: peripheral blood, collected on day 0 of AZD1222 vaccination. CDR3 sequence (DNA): TGTGCCATCAGTGAGCGGGAGAATACCAATCAGCCCCAGCATTTT. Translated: CAISERENTNQPQHF.